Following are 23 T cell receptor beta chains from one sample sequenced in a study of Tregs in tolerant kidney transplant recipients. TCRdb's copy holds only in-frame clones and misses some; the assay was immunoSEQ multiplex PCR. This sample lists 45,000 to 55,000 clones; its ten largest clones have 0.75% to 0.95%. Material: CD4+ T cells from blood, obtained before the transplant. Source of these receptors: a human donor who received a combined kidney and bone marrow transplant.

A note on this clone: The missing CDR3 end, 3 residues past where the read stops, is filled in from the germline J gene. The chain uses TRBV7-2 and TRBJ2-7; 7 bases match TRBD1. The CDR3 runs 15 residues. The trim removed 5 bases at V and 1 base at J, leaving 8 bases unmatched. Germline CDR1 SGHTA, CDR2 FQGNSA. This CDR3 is CASSRQGQGSYEQYF. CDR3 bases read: TGTGCCAGCAGCCGACAGGGTCAAGGGTCCTACGAG.

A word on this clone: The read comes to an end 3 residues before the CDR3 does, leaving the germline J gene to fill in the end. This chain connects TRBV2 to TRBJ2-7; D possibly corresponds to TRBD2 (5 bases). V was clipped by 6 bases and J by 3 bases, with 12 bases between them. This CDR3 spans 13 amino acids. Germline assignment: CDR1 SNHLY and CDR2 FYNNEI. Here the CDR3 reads CASSPRAVYEQYF. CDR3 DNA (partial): TGTGCCAGCAGCCCAAGAGCGGTCTACGAG.

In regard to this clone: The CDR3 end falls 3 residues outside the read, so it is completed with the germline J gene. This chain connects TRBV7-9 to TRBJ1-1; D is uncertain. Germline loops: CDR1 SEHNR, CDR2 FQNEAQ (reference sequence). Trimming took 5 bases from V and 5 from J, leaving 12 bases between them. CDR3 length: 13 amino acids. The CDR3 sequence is CASSLTPRTEAFF. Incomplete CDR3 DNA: TGTGCCAGCAGCCTTACCCCCAGGACTGAA.

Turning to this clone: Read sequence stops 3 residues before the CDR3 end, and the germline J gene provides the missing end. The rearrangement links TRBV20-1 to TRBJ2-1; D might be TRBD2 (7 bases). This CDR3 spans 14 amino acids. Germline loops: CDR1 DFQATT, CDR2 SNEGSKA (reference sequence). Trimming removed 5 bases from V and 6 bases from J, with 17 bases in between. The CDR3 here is CSAPIPGGGNEQFF. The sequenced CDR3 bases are TGCAGTGCTCCTATTCCGGGGGGCGGCAATGAG.

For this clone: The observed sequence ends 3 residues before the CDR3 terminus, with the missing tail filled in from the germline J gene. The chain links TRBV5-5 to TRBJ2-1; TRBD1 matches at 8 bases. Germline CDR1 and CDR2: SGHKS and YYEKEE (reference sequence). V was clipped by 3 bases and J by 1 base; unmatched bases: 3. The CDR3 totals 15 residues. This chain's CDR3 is CASSWQGASYNEQFF. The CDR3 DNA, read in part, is TGTGCCAGCAGCTGGCAGGGGGCTTCCTACAATGAG.

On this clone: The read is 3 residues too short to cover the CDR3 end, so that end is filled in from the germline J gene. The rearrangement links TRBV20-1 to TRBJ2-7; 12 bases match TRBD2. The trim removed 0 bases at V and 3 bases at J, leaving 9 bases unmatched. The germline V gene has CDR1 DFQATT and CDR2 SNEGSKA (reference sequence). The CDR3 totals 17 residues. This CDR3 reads CSARDFQGTSGYYEQYF. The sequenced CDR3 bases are TGCAGTGCTAGAGACTTCCAAGGGACTAGCGGGTACTACGAG.

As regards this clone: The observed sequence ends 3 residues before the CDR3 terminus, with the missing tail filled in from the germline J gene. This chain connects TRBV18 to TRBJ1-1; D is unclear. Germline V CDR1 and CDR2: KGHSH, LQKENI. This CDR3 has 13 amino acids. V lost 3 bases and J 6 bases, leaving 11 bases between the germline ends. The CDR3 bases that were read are TGTGCCAGCTCACCCCAACTCTCTGCTGAA. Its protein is CASSPQLSAE. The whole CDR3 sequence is CASSPQLSAEAFF. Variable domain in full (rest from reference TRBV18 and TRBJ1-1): NAGVMQNPRHLVRRRGQEARLRCSPMKGHSHVYWYRQLPEEGLKFMVYLQKENIIDESGMPKERFSAEFPKEGPSILRIQQVVRGDSAAYFCASSPQLSAEAFFGQGTRLTVV.

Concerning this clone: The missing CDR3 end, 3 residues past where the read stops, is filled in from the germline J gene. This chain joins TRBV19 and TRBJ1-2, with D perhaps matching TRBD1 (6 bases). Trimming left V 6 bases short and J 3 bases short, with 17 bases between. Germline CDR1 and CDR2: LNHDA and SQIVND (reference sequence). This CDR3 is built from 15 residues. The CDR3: CASRRTGRADYGYTF. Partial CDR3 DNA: TGTGCCAGTAGACGCACAGGGAGGGCGGACTATGGC.

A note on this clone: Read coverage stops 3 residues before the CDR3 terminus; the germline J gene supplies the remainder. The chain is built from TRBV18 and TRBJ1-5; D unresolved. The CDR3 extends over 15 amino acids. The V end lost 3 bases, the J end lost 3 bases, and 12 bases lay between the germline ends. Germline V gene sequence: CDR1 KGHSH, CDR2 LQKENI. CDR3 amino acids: CASSPSAGDNQPQHF. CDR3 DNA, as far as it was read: TGTGCCAGCTCACCCTCCGCGGGAGACAATCAGCCC.

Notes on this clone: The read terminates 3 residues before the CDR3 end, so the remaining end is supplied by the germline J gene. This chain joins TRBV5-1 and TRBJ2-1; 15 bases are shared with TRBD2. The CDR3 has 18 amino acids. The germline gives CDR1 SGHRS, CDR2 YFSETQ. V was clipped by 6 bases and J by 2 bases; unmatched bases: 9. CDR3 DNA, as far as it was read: TGCGCCAGCACCCCCCCGTGGACTAGCGGGAGGGCCTACAATGAG. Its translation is CASTPPWTSGRAYNE. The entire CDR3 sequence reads CASTPPWTSGRAYNEQFF.

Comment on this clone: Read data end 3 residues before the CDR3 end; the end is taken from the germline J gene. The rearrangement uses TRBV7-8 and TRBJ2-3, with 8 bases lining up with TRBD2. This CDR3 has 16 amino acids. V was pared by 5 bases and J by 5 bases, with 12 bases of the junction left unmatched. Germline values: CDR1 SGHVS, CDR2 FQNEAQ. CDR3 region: CASSARGGRRGDTQYF. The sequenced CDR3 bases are TGTGCCAGCAGCGCCCGCGGGGGGCGAAGGGGAGATACG.

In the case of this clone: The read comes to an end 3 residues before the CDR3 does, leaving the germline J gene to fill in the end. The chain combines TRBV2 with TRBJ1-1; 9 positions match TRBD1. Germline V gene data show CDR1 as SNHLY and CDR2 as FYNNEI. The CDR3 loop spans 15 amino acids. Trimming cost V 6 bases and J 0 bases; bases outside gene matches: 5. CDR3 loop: CASRKDRGLNTEAFF. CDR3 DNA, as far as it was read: TGTGCCAGCAGGAAGGACAGGGGCCTGAACACTGAA.

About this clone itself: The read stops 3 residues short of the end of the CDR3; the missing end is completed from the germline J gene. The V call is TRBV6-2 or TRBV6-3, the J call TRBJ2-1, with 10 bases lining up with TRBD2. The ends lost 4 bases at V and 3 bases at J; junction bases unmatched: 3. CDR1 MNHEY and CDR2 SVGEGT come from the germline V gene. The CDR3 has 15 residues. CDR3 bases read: TGTGCCAGCAGTTCCCTAGCGGGAGTCTACAATGAG. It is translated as CASSSLAGVYNE. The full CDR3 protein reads CASSSLAGVYNEQFF.

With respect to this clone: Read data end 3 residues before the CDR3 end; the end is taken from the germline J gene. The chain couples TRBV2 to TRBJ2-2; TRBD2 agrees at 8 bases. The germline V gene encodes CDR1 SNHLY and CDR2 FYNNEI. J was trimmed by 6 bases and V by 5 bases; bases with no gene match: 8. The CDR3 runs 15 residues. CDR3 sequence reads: CASSLSGLGAGELFF. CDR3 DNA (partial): TGTGCCAGCAGTCTATCGGGACTAGGGGCCGGGGAG.

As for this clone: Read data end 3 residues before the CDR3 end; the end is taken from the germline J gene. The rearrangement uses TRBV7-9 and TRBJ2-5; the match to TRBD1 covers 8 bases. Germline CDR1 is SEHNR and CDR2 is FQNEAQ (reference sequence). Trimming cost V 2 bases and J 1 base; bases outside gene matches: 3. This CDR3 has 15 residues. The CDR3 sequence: CASSLQGTGQETQYF. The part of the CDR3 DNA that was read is TGTGCCAGCAGCTTACAAGGGACAGGCCAAGAGACC.

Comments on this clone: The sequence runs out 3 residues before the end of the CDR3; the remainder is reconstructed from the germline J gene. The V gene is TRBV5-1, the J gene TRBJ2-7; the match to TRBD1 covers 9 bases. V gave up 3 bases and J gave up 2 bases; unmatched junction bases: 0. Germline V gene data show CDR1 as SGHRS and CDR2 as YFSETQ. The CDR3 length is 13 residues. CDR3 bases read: TGCGCCAGCAGCTGGGACAGGGCCTACGAG. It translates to CASSWDRAYE. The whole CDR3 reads CASSWDRAYEQYF.

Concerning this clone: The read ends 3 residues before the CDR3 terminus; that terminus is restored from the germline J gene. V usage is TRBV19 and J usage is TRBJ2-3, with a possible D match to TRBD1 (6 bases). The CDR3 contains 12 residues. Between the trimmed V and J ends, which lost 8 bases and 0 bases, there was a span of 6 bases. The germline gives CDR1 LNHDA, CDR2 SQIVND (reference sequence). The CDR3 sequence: CASGQSTDTQYF. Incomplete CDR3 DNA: TGTGCCAGTGGACAGAGCACAGATACG. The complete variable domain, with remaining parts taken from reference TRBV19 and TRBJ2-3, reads DGGITQSPKYLFRKEGQNVTLSCEQNLNHDAMYWYRQDPGQGLRLIYYSQIVNDFQKGDIAEGYSVSREKKESFPLTVTSAQKNPTAFYLCASGQSTDTQYFGPGTRLTVL.

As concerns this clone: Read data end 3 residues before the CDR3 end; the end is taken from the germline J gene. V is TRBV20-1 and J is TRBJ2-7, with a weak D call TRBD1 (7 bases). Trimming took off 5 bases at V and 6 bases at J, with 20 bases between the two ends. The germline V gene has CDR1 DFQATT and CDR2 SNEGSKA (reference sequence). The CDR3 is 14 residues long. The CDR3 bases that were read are TGCAGTGCTCCCCCCCCGACAGGGCGGGGCGAG. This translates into CSAPPPTGRGE. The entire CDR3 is CSAPPPTGRGEQYF.

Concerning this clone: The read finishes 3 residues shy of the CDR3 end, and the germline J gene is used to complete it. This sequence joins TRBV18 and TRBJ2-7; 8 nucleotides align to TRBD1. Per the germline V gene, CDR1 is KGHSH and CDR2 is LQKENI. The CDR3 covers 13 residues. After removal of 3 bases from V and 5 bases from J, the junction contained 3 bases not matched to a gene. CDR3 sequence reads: CASSPGQENEQYF. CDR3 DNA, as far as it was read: TGTGCCAGCTCACCGGGACAGGAAAACGAG.

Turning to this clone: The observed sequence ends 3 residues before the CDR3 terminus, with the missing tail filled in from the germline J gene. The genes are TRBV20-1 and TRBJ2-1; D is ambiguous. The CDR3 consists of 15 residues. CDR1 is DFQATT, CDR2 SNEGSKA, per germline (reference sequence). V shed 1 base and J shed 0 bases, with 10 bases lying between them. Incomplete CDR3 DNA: TGCAGTGCTAGAGCCCCGCTACGCTCCTACAATGAG. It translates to CSARAPLRSYNE. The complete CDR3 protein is CSARAPLRSYNEQFF.

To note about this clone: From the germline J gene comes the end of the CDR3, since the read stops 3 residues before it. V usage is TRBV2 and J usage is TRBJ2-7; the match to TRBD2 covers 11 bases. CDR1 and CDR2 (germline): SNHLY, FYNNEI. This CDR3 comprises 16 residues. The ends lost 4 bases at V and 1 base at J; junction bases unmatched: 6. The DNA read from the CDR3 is TGTGCCAGCAGTGCCCTAACTAGCGGGAGTTCCTACGAG. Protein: CASSALTSGSSYE. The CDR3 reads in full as CASSALTSGSSYEQYF.

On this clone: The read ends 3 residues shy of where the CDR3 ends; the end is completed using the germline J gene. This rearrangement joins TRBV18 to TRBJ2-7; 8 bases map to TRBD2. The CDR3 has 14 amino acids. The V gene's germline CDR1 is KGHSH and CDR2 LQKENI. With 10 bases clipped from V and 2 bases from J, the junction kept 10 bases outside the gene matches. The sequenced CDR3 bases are TGTGCCACCCCTCGGGGACTAGGTACCTACGAG. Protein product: CATPRGLGTYE. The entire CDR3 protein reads CATPRGLGTYEQYF.

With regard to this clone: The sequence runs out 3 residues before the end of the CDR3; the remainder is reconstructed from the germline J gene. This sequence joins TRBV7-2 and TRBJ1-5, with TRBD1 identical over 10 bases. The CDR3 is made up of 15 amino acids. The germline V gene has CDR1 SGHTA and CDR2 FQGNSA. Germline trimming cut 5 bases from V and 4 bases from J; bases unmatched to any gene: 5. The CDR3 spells CASSRDRGENQPQHF. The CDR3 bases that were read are TGTGCCAGCAGCCGGGACAGGGGCGAGAATCAGCCC.